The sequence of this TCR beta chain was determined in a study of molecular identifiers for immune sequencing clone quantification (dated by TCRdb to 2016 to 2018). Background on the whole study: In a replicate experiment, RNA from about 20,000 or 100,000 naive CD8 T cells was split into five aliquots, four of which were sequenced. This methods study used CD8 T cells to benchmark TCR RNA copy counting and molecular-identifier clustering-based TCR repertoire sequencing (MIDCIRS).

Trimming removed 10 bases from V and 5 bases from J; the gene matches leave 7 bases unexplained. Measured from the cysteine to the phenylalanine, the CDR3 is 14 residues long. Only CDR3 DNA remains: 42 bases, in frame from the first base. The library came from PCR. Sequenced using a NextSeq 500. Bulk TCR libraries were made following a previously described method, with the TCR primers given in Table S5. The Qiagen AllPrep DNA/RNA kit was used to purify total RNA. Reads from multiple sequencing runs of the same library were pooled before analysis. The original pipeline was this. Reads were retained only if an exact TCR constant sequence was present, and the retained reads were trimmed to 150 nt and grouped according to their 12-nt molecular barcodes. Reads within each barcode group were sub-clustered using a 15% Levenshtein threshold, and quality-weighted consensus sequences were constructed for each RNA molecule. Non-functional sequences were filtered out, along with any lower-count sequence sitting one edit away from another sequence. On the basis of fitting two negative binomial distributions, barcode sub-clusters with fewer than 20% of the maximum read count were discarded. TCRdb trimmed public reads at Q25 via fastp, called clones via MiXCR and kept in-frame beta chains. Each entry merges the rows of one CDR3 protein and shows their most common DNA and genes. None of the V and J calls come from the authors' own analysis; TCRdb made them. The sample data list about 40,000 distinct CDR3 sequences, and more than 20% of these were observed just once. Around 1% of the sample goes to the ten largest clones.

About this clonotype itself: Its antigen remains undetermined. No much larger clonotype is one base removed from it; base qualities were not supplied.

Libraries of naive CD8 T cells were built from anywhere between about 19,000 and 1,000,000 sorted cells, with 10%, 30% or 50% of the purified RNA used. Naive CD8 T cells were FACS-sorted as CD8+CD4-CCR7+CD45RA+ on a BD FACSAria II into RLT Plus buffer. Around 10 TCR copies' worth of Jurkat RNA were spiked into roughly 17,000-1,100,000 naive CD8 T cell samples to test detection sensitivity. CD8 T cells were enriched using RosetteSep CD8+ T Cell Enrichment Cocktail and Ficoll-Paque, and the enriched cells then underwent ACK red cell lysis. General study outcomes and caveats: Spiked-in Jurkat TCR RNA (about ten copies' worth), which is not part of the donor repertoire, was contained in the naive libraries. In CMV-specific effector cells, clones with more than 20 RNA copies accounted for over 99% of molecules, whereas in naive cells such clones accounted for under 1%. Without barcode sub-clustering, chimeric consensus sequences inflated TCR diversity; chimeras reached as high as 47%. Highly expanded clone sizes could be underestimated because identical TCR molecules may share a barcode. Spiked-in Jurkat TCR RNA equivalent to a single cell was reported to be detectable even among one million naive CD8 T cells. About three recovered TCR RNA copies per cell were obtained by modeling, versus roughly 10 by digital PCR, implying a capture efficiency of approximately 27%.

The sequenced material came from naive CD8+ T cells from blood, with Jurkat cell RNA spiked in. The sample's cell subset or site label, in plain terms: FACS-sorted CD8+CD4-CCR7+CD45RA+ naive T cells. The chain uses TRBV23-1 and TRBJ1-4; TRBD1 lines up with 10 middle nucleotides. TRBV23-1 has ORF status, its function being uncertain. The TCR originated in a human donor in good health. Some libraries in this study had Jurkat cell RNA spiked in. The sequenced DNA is TGCGCCATCAGGGAGGGACAGGGGAATGAAAAACTGTTTTTT. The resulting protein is CAIREGQGNEKLFF.